The 26 T cell receptor beta chains below all came from one sample that was sequenced in a study of CD8 T cells in ankylosing spondylitis. From the 5' RACE reads, TCRdb called clonotypes with MiXCR, one entry per CDR3 protein. The sample lists approximately 220,000 distinct CDR3 sequences; roughly 24% were seen once. Sequencing input: blood, either unsorted or a sorted T cell fraction (not recorded which). The receptors shown here come from a male donor with ankylosing spondylitis or in good health (not recorded which).

V is TRBV29-1 and J is TRBJ1-1; no reliable D call. Germline V gene sequence: CDR1 SQVTM, CDR2 ANQGSEA. CDR3 size: 13 residues. V was pared by 3 bases and J by 1 base, with 9 bases between. The CDR3 loop reads CSVDRVGNTEAFF. CDR3 DNA sequence: TGCAGCGTTGATAGGGTAGGGAACACTGAAGCTTTCTTT.

This clonotype was recorded at least ten times. The CDR3 spells CSVEESGRETQYF. The CDR3 DNA reads as TGCAGCGTTGAAGAATCCGGGAGAGAGACCCAGTACTTC. This chain uses TRBV29-1 with TRBJ2-5; tentatively, D is TRBD2 (6 bases). From germline, CDR1 is SQVTM and CDR2 ANQGSEA. The CDR3 totals 13 residues. V dropped 0 bases and J dropped 4 bases, with 9 bases sitting between them.

This clonotype turned up a few times. The V call is TRBV3-1, the J call TRBJ2-5; no firm D call. The CDR3 is made up of 16 amino acids. Germline lookup yields CDR1 LGHDT and CDR2 YNNKEL (reference sequence). Trimming removed 4 bases at V and 2 bases at J, with 17 bases between. The CDR3 sequence: CASSLALGLGQETQYF. CDR3 nucleotides: TGTGCCAGCAGCCTCGCTTTGGGGTTGGGGCAAGAGACCCAGTACTTC.

This sequence joins TRBV7-2 and TRBJ2-7, with TRBD1 identical over 8 bases. Germline values: CDR1 SGHTA, CDR2 FQGNSA. This CDR3 is built from 14 residues. V lost 5 bases to trimming and J lost 3 bases; unmatched junction nucleotides: 6. CDR3 nucleotides: TGTGCCAGCAGCGGCCGGACAGGGAGCTACGAGCAGTACTTC. Protein sequence: CASSGRTGSYEQYF.

In this sample, this clonotype turned up many times. J is TRBJ2-4 and V is TRBV14, with D tentatively TRBD1 or TRBD2 (5 bases each). CDR1 SGHDN and CDR2 FVKESK come from the germline V gene. The CDR3 has 14 residues. The V gene lost 4 bases and the J gene lost 6 bases, with 13 bases spanning the gap. DNA for the CDR3: TGTGCCAGCAGCCCATTGGGACCAGGAAACATTCAGTACTTC. As protein: CASSPLGPGNIQYF. The full variable domain, its missing parts supplied by reference TRBV14 and TRBJ2-4, is EAGVTQFPSHSVIEKGQTVTLRCDPISGHDNLYWYRRVMGKEIKFLLHFVKESKQDESGMPNNRFLAERTGGTYSTLKVQPAELEDSGVYFCASSPLGPGNIQYFGAGTRLSVL.

As to this clonotype: This clone may be a read error of a much larger clone one base away. The chain combines TRBV20-1 with TRBJ2-5; D is perhaps TRBD2 (5 bases). This CDR3 contains 15 residues. In germline, CDR1 is DFQATT, CDR2 SNEGSKA (reference sequence). DNA for the CDR3: TGCGGTGCCGTGGCCTGGGAGCGGAGAGGTGAGACCCAGTACTTC. This codes for CGAVAWERRGETQYF.

This clonotype was seen ten or more times. This likely comes from a read error, as the CDR3 has no conserved phenylalanine or tryptophan at its end. No DNA is shown, since the ends of the CDR3 on it are uncertain; the CDR3 is the one TCRdb lists. The chain couples TRBV6-1 to TRBJ1-1. Germline lookup yields CDR1 MNHNS and CDR2 SASEGT. The CDR3 numbers 10 amino acids, ends counted. The CDR3 sequence: CASSEEGPFL.

This clonotype was seen more than once but under ten times. This chain joins TRBV4-3 and TRBJ2-1; maybe TRBD2 (5 bases). The V gene lost 0 bases and the J gene lost 1 base, with 13 bases spanning the gap. The CDR3 consists of 17 residues. Germline lookup yields CDR1 LGHNA and CDR2 YSLEER. This CDR3 reads CASSQDHGEGSYNEQFF. The CDR3 nucleotides are TGCGCCAGCAGCCAAGACCACGGGGAAGGGTCCTACAATGAGCAGTTCTTC.

This clonotype was seen repeatedly, ten times or more. V and J are TRBV20-1 and TRBJ1-5; 7 bases are a match to TRBD1. Trimming removed 3 bases from V and 2 bases from J; junction bases left unmatched: 4. Germline loops: CDR1 DFQATT, CDR2 SNEGSKA (reference sequence). This CDR3 comprises 14 residues. CDR3 sequence (DNA): TGCAGTGCTAGCACAGGGGATCGCAATCAGCCCCAGCATTTT. Protein sequence: CSASTGDRNQPQHF.

This clonotype occurred many times. In DNA, the CDR3 is TGCGCCAGCAGTGAGTCTAGCGGGAGTCGGTACGAGCAGTACTTC. Translated: CASSESSGSRYEQYF. V and J are TRBV10-2 and TRBJ2-7; 9 bases are shared with TRBD2. Trimming took 0 bases from V and 4 from J; bases not matched to a gene: 4. Germline V gene data show CDR1 as WSHSY and CDR2 as SAAADI. This CDR3 region has 15 residues.

This chain joins TRBV6-6 and TRBJ1-4; D gene ambiguous. Trimming pared 5 bases from V and 16 bases from J, leaving 17 bases between. The germline gives CDR1 MNHNY, CDR2 SVGAGI (reference sequence). The CDR3 covers 12 residues. The CDR3 reads CASSTLSGDSFF. CDR3 nucleotides: TGTGCCAGCAGTACGCTGAGTGGGGATTCGTTTTTT.

Notes on this clonotype: This may be a read error, as it is one base from a much larger clone. V gene TRBV18 combines with J gene TRBJ2-7; 8 positions agree with TRBD2. Trimming took 7 bases from V and 4 from J; bases not matched to a gene: 12. Germline V gene lookup returns CDR1 KGHSH and CDR2 LQKENI. This CDR3 is 15 amino acids long. CDR3 protein: CASLPPGLEGYEQYF. CDR3 nucleotides: TGTGCCAGCTTACCCCCGGGACTAGAGGGGTACGAGCAGTACTTC.

This clonotype was recorded a few times. J is TRBJ2-7 and V is TRBV11-2, with D unclear. This CDR3 contains 12 residues. The V and J ends lost 2 bases and 7 bases respectively, with 9 bases between them. The germline V gene has CDR1 SGHAT and CDR2 FQNNGV. CDR3 sequence reads: CASSLMSREQYF. CDR3 nucleotides: TGTGCCAGCAGCTTAATGTCGCGGGAGCAGTACTTC.

The rearrangement joins TRBV20-1 to TRBJ2-1; 9 positions match TRBD2. Looked up from germline, CDR1 is DFQATT and CDR2 is SNEGSKA (reference sequence). This CDR3 has 14 residues. The V and J ends lost 2 bases and 10 bases, in that order; junction bases with no gene match: 9. In DNA form, the CDR3 reads TGCAGTGCTAGACGCTCTAGCGGGGCGACCGAGCAGTTCTTC. It translates to CSARRSSGATEQFF.

The rearrangement joins TRBV15 to TRBJ2-1; 9 bases match TRBD2. This CDR3 is built from 16 residues. Germline CDR1 reads LNHNV; CDR2 reads YYDKDF (reference sequence). Trimming cost V 0 bases and J 0 bases; bases outside gene matches: 0. The CDR3 nucleotides read TGTGCCACCAGCAGAGATAGCGGGAGCTCCTACAATGAGCAGTTCTTC. This sequence encodes CATSRDSGSSYNEQFF.

In its sample, this clonotype was seen many times. The chain recombines TRBV12-3 or TRBV12-4 with TRBJ2-7; unclear D gene. There are 14 residues in the CDR3. The V and J ends lost 4 bases and 7 bases respectively, with 17 bases between them. In nucleotides, the CDR3 is TGTGCCAGCAGTTCAGACACCCGGCGGTGGGAGCAGTACTTC. This gives the protein CASSSDTRRWEQYF.

This clonotype was counted at least ten times. The V gene is TRBV5-6, the J gene TRBJ2-7, with 9 bases identical to TRBD1. Germline lookup yields CDR1 SGHDT and CDR2 YYEEEE. The CDR3 contains 15 residues. V was clipped by 1 base and J by 2 bases; unmatched bases: 4. The CDR3: CASSLYGDRAYEQYF. The CDR3, as DNA: TGTGCCAGCAGCTTGTACGGGGACAGGGCCTACGAGCAGTACTTC.

In its sample, this clonotype was seen many times. The chain recombines TRBV2 with TRBJ2-7; 8 bases agree with TRBD1. The CDR3 totals 14 residues. Germline CDR1 is SNHLY and CDR2 is FYNNEI. Unmatched junction bases numbered 4, after V lost 6 bases and J lost 0 bases. CDR3 coding DNA: TGTGCCAGCAGGGGGACAGGTGTCTCCTACGAGCAGTACTTC. It yields the protein CASRGTGVSYEQYF. The full variable domain, with the rest looked up from reference TRBV2 and TRBJ2-7, is EPEVTQTPSHQVTQMGQEVILRCVPISNHLYFYWYRQILGQKVEFLVSFYNNEISEKSEIFDDQFSVERPDGSNFTLKIRSTKLEDSAMYFCASRGTGVSYEQYFGPGTRLTVT.

This clonotype occurred many times. The V and J genes are TRBV6-2 or TRBV6-3 and TRBJ1-5, with D unresolved. CDR1 and CDR2 from the germline V gene are MNHEY and SVGEGT. The CDR3 length is 14 residues. The V gene lost 4 bases and the J gene lost 0 bases, with 7 bases spanning the gap. The CDR3 spells CASSSATSNQPQHF. The CDR3 coding sequence is TGTGCCAGCAGTTCCGCTACTAGCAATCAGCCCCAGCATTTT.

Ten or more counts support this clonotype. The chain recombines TRBV4-1 with TRBJ2-2; D may correspond to TRBD1 or TRBD2 (6 bases each). The CDR3 extends over 16 amino acids. CDR1 is MGHRA, CDR2 YSYEKL, per germline. The V end was cut by 2 bases, the J end by 4 bases, with 14 bases between. The DNA of the CDR3 is TGCGCCAGCAGCCAATTATCCGGAGGGGGCACCGGGGAGCTGTTTTTT. It specifies CASSQLSGGGTGELFF.

This clonotype was counted at least ten times. The J gene is TRBJ2-1, the V gene TRBV10-3, with 10 bases matching TRBD2. Per germline, CDR1 ENHRY and CDR2 SYGVKD. V lost 2 bases, J lost 7 bases, and 8 bases stayed unmatched. The CDR3 covers 16 residues. The CDR3 DNA reads TGTGCCATCAGTGAGAGGGGTACTAGCGGGAAAAATGAGCAGTTCTTC. It translates to CAISERGTSGKNEQFF.

This CDR3 is CSARDLEREYSETQYF. The CDR3 DNA reads TGCAGTGCTAGAGATTTGGAGCGGGAGTATTCCGAGACCCAGTACTTC. This sequence joins TRBV20-1 and TRBJ2-5; 8 nucleotides align to TRBD2. The CDR3 covers 16 residues. Trimming at V came to 0 bases and at J to 5 bases, leaving 11 bases not matched to a gene. Germline CDR1 and CDR2: DFQATT and SNEGSKA (reference sequence).

This clonotype was counted a few times. The rearrangement links TRBV11-2 to TRBJ2-7, with 13 positions matching TRBD2. This CDR3 has 17 residues. The germline V gene has CDR1 SGHAT and CDR2 FQNNGV. The V gene end was trimmed by 3 bases and the J gene end by 1 base; junction bases not matched to a gene: 6. The CDR3 DNA is TGTGCCAGCAGCTTGGGAGGACTAGCGGGAGTATCCTACGAGCAGTACTTC. Translating gives CASSLGGLAGVSYEQYF.

The rearrangement uses TRBV6-1 and TRBJ1-6; D is uncertain. The germline gives CDR1 MNHNS, CDR2 SASEGT. The CDR3 is 14 amino acids. Trimming took 4 bases from V and 5 from J, leaving 9 bases between them. CDR3 in amino acids: CASSAGSNNSPLHF. The CDR3 nucleotides are TGTGCCAGCAGTGCGGGGAGTAATAATTCACCCCTCCACTTT.

The sample holds many counts of this clonotype. The chain joins TRBV20-1 to TRBJ2-7; 9 nucleotides match TRBD2. This CDR3 spans 13 amino acids. Germline V gene lookup returns CDR1 DFQATT and CDR2 SNEGSKA (reference sequence). V gave up 1 base and J gave up 6 bases; unmatched junction bases: 4. The CDR3, as DNA: TGCAGTGCTAGAGGGCTAGCGGGAAGCGAGCAGTACTTC. Protein product: CSARGLAGSEQYF.

This clonotype occurred many times. The J gene is TRBJ2-7, the V gene TRBV9; maybe TRBD2 (7 bases). Germline CDR1 is SGDLS and CDR2 is YYNGEE. The V end lost 4 bases, the J end lost 2 bases, and 16 bases lay between the germline ends. This CDR3 is built from 15 residues. CDR3 nucleotide sequence: TGTGCCAGCAGCAGGGGGGCGGGAGTTCCCTACGAGCAGTACTTC. Amino acids: CASSRGAGVPYEQYF.